The present T cell receptor beta chain was sequenced within a study of cytomegalovirus exposure and HLA in healthy donors. The V and J ends lost 6 bases and 4 bases respectively, with 11 bases between them. The CDR3 sequence is 13 residues long. In germline, CDR1 is WSHSY, CDR2 SAAADI. Regarding the study as a whole: TCR beta sequences reportedly predicted most subjects' HLA-A and HLA-B alleles accurately.

Both 60 Vbeta primers and 13 Jbeta primers went into the PCR. Method: immunoSEQ multiplex PCR; TCRdb's copy keeps in-frame clones and lacks some. The sample has about 73,000 clones; roughly four fifths are singletons. As concerns this clone: Its antigen is undetermined.

The clonotype was recovered from a man in his 70s in good health and CMV-seronegative. Specimen: PBMCs. The rearrangement joins TRBV10-2 to TRBJ2-3; D may be TRBD2 (6 bases). In DNA, the CDR3 is TGCGCCAGCAGGCAGGGAGGAGCAGATACGCAGTATTTT. This translates into CASRQGGADTQYF.